This TCR beta chain originates from a study of OX40 agonist ivuxolimab in advanced cancers. For the study at large: Ivuxolimab is an agonistic anti-OX40 (CD134) antibody, and patients were treated with it. Antecedent anti-PD-1, anti-PD-L1 or anti-CTLA-4 therapy was permissible, with under 50% having received some. Averaging about 60 years in age, with a range of about 20 to 90, the cohort was about 83% male.

Remarks on this clone: Its antigen is as yet unknown.

TCRdb's table, derived via immunoSEQ multiplex PCR, lists solely in-frame clones and lacks some. The table shows 50,000 to 70,000 clones, with about 83% occurring only once. Findings and caveats of the study: No determination was made of the antigen specificity of the expanded peripheral T cells.

Looked up from germline, CDR1 is SGHTA and CDR2 is FQGTGA. J gave up 0 bases and V 5 bases, and 5 bases lay outside the gene matches. The CDR3 loop spans 15 amino acids. This chain links TRBV7-3 with TRBJ2-3, with 7 bases lining up with TRBD2. The starting material was CD4+ or CD8+ T cells sorted from blood, obtained in a trial of the OX40 agonist ivuxolimab. The clonotype originates from an adult with an advanced solid tumor such as melanoma, head and neck, liver or kidney cancer. The CDR3 bases are TGTGCCAGCAGCCAGAAGCGGGGAAGCACAGATACGCAGTATTTT. This codes for CASSQKRGSTDTQYF.